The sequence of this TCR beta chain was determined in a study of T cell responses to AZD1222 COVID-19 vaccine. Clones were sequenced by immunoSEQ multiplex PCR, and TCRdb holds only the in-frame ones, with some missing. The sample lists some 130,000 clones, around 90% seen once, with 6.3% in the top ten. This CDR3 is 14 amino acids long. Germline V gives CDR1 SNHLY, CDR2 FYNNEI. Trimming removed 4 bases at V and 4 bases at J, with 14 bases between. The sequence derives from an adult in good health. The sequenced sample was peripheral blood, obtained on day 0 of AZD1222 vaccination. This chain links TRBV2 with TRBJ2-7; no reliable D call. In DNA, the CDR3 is TGTGCCAGCAGTGCCCTTGGAAGAGAATACGAGCAGTACTTC. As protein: CASSALGREYEQYF.